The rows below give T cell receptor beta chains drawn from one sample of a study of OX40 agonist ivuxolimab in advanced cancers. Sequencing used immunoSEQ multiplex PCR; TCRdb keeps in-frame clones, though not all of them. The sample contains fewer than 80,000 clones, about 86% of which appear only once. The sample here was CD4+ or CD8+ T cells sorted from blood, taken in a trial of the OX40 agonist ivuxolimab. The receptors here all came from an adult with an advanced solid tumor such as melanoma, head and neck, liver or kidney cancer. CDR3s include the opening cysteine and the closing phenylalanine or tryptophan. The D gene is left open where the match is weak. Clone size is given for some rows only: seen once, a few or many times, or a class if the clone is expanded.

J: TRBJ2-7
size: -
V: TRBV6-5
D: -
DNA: TGTGCCAGCAGTTATCGCGGGGTTGGCGAGCAGTACTTC
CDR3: CASSYRGVGEQYF

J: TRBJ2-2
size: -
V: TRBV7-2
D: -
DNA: TGTGCCAGCAGCTTAGGGGTCGGGGAGCTGTTTTTT
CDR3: CASSLGVGELFF

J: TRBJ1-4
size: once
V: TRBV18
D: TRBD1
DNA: TGTGCCAGCTCACCGACAGGGTTGCATGAAAAACTGTTTTTT
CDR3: CASSPTGLHEKLFF

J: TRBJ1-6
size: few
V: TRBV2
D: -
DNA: TGTGCCAGCAGTCAGAGTACGGATTCACCCCTCCACTTT
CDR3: CASSQSTDSPLHF

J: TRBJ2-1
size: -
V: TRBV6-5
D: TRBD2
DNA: TGTGCCAGCTCCTCTAGCGGGGGGGCGGAGGAGCAGTTCTTC
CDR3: CASSSSGGAEEQFF

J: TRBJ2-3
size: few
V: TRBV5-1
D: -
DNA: TGCGCCAGCAGCCCACTGAGGGGGGGCACAGATACGCAGTATTTT
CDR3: CASSPLRGGTDTQYF

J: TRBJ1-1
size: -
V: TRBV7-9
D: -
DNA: TGTGCCAGCAGCTTAGCAGGCCCCCGGCGAGCTTTCTTT
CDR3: CASSLAGPRRAFF

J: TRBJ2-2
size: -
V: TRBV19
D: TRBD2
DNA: TGTGCCAGTAGTACACTGGGACTAGCGGAAAACACCGGGGAGCTGTTTTTT
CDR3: CASSTLGLAENTGELFF

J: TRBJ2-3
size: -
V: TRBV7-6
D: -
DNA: TGTGCCAGCAGCTTAAGGTATGCGGGCGGGGACACAGATACGCAGTATTTT
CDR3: CASSLRYAGGDTDTQYF

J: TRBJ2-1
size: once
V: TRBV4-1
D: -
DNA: TGCGCCAGCAGCCAAACCCCGGCAGAAGGGTGGAATGAGCAGTTCTTC
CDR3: CASSQTPAEGWNEQFF

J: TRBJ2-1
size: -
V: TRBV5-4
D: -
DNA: TGTGCCAGCAGCCGCGGTGGGTCGGGGGCATACAATGAGCAGTTCTTC
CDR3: CASSRGGSGAYNEQFF

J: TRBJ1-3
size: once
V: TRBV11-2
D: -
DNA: TGTGCCAGCAGTCAGGGAAACACCATATATTTT
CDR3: CASSQGNTIYF

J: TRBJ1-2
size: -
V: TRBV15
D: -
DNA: TGTGCCACCAGCAGTGACATCAGGCGGACAGCCTATGGCTACACCTTC
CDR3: CATSSDIRRTAYGYTF

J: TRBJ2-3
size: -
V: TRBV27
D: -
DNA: TGTGCCAGCAGTTTACGGCTAGCACGCGATACGCAGTATTTT
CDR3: CASSLRLARDTQYF

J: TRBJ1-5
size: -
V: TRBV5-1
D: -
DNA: TGCGCCAGCAGCTCAGACGGACAAGGCAATCAGCCCCAGCATTTT
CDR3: CASSSDGQGNQPQHF

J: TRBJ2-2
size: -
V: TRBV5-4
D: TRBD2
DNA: TGTGCCAGCAGCTTGAGGCAGGGAGGGGCCGGGGAGCTGTTTTTT
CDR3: CASSLRQGGAGELFF

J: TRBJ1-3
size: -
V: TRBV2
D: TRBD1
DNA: TGTGCCAGCAGCGATTACAGGGGACGTACTGGAAACACCATATATTTT
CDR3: CASSDYRGRTGNTIYF

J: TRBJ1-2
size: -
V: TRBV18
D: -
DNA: TGTGCCAGCTCACCACGAAGGGACTATGGCTACACCTTC
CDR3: CASSPRRDYGYTF

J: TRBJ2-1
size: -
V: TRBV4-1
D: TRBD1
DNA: TGCGCCAGCAGCCAATCCAACACAGGGGGCACCTACAATGAGCAGTTCTTC
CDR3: CASSQSNTGGTYNEQFF

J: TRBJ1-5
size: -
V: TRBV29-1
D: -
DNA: TGCAGCGTTGTCGAGGGCGGGGAGCCCCAGCATTTT
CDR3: CSVVEGGEPQHF

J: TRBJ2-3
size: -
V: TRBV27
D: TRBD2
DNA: TGTGCCAGCAGTTATTCCGCGGGGGACACAGATACGCAGTATTTT
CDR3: CASSYSAGDTDTQYF

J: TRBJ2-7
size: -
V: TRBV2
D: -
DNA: TGTGCCGGGTGGGACGGGGGAAACTACGAGCAGTACTTC
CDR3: CAGWDGGNYEQYF

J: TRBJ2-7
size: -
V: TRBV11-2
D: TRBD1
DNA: TGTGCCAGCAGCTTAATCCCCGGACAGGGTGGAGAGCAGTACTTC
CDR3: CASSLIPGQGGEQYF

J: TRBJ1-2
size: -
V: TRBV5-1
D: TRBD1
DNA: TGCGCCAGCAGCCTGGGGACAGTTATTCCCCCCTATGGCTACACCTTC
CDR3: CASSLGTVIPPYGYTF

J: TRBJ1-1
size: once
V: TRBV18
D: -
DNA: TGTGCCAGCTCACCCCAACCTCTGAGAGGCCTATCCCCTAAGAACACTGAAGCTTTCTTT
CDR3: CASSPQPLRGLSPKNTEAFF

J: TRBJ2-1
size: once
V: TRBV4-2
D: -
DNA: TGTGCCAGCAGCCAAGGAGAGCGGTTCTACAATGAGCAGTTCTTC
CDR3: CASSQGERFYNEQFF

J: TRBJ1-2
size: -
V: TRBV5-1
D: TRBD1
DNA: TGCGCCAGCAGCTTGGCAGGGGGCGCGGCTAACTATGGCTACACCTTC
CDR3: CASSLAGGAANYGYTF

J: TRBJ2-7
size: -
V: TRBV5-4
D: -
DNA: TGTGCCAGCAGCTTGGACGGCTACGAGCAGTACTTC
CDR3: CASSLDGYEQYF

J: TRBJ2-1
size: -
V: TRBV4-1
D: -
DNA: TGCGCCAGCAGCCAATTCTCGGGGCAGTTCTTC
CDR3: CASSQFSGQFF

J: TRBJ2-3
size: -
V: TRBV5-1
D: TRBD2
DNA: TGCGCCAGCAGCTTGGACCTAGCGGGGGGGCCAGATACGCAGTATTTT
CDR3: CASSLDLAGGPDTQYF

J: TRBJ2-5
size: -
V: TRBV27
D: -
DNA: TGTGCCAGCAGTGTCCTAGGAGAAGAGACCCAGTACTTC
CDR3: CASSVLGEETQYF

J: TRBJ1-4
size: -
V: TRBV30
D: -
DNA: TGTGCCTGGAAAAATGGGGCCCGTGCAACTAATGAAAAACTGTTTTTT
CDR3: CAWKNGARATNEKLFF

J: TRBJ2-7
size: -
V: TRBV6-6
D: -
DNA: TGTGCCAGCAGTTATGAGGCCAGCTCCTACGAGCAGTACTTC
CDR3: CASSYEASSYEQYF

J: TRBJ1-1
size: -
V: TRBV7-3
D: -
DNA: TGTGCCAGCAGCCATAGATTCGACAGGCTAAACACTGAAGCTTTCTTT
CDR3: CASSHRFDRLNTEAFF

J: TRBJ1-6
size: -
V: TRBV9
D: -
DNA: TGTGCCAGCAGCGTAGAGGGGGAGCGGAATTCACCCCTCCACTTT
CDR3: CASSVEGERNSPLHF

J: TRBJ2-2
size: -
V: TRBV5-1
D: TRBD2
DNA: TGCGCCAGCAGCCCCCAAGCGGGGGGGACCGGGGAGCTGTTTTTT
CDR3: CASSPQAGGTGELFF

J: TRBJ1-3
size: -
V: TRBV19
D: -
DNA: TGTGCCAGTAGCGAGGGACACCGAAACACCATATATTTT
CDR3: CASSEGHRNTIYF

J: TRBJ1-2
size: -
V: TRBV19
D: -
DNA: TGTGCCAGTAGTATCCCCTCCAGGGGTTCCTATGGCTACACCTTC
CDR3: CASSIPSRGSYGYTF

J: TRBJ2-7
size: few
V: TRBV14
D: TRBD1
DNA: TGTGCCAGCAGCCGACAGGGGGTAGGGTCCTACGAGCAGTACTTC
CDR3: CASSRQGVGSYEQYF

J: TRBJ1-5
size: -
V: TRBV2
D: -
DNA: TGTGCCAGCAGCCCAGGGTGGGCTCAGCCCCAGCATTTT
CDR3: CASSPGWAQPQHF

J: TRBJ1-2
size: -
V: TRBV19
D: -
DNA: TGTGCCAGTAGTATAGAGGGACCATTTAGTGGCTATGGCTACACCTTC
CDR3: CASSIEGPFSGYGYTF

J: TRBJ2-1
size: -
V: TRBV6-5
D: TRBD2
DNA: TGTGCCAGCAGTTACCGGACTAGCGGGGGCTATGAGCAGTTCTTC
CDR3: CASSYRTSGGYEQFF

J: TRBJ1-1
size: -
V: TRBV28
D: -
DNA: TGTGCCAGCAGTACATGGACTGAAGCTTTCTTT
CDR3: CASSTWTEAFF

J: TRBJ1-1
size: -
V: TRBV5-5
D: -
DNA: TGTGCCAGCAGCCACCTCAGGGGAGTTGAAGCTTTCTTT
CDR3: CASSHLRGVEAFF

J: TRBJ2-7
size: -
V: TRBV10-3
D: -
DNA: TGTGCCATCAGTGGAGGGGACGGACCCTACGAGCAGTACTTC
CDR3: CAISGGDGPYEQYF

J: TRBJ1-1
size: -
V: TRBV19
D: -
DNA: TGTGCCAGTAGTGTCCTCACTGAAGCTTTCTTT
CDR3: CASSVLTEAFF

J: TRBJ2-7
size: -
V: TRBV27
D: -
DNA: TGTGCCAGCAGTCTGACGGGACACCACTACGAGCAGTACTTC
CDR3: CASSLTGHHYEQYF

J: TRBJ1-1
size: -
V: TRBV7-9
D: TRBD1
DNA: TGTGCCAGCAGCCCTAGACAGGGTAACACTGAAGCTTTCTTT
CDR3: CASSPRQGNTEAFF

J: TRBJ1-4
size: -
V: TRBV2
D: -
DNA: TGTGCCAGCAGCCGACAGGTGTCCCATGAAAAACTGTTTTTT
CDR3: CASSRQVSHEKLFF

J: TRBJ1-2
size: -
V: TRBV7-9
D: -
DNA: TGTGCCAGCAGCTTTCGCAGGGCCGGTGGCTACACCTTC
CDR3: CASSFRRAGGYTF

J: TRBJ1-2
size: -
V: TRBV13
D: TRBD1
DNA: TGTGCCAGCAGCGGGTGGACAGGAGGCTCCTATGGCTACACCTTC
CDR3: CASSGWTGGSYGYTF

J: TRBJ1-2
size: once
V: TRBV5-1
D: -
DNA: TGCGCCAGCAGCACTGGAGGGGGGCCTGGCTACACCTTC
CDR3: CASSTGGGPGYTF